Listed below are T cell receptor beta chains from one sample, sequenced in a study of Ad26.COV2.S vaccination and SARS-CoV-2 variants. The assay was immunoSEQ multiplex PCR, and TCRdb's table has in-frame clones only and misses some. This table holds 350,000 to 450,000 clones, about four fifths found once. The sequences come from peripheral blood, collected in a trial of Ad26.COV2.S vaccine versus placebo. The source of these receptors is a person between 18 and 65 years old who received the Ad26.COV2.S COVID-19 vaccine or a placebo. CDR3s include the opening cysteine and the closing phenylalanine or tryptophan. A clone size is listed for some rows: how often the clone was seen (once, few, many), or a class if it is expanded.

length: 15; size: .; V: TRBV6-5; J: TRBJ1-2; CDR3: CASSYSGGVDYGYTF
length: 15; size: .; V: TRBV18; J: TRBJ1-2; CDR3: CASSPAAAYNYGYTF
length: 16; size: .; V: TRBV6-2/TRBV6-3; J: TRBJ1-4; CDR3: CASSYPLRGRGEKLFF
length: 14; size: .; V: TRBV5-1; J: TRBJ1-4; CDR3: CASSLEAQNEKLFF
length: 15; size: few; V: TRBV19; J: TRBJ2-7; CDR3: CASSIFAGSLYEQYF
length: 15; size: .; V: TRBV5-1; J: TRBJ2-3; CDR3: CASSRGDGSTDTQYF
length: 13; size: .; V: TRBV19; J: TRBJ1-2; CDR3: CASSPGPPGGYTF
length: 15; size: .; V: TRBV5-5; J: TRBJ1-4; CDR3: CASSRRGGNNEKLFF
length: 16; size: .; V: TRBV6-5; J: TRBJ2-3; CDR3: CASSYLASGNTDTQYF
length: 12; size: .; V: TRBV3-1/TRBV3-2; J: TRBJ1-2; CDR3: CASSRLGYGYTF
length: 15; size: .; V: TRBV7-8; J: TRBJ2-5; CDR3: CASSLALGLQETQYF
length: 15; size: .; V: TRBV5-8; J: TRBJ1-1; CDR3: CASSLGLSIKTEAFF
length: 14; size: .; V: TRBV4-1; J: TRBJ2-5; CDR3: CASSQATSGETQYF
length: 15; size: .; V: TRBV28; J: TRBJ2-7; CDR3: CASSLRSGTTYEQYF
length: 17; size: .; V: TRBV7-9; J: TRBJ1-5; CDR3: CASSSGTGPYSNQPQHF
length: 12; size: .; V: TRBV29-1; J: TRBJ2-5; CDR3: CSVDRARGTQYF
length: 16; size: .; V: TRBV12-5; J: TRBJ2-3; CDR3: CASGLVVGRSTDTQYF
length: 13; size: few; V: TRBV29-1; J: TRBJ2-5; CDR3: CSVLNRAQETQYF
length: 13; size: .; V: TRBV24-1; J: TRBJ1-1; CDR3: CATSEPGGSMAFF
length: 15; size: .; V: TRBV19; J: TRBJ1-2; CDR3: CASSIPYATNYGYTF
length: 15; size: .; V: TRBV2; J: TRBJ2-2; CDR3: CASIPGQGASGELFF
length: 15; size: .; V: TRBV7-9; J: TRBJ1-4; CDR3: CASSRLRDSREKLFF
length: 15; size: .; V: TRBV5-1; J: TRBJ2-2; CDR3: CASSATSGVLGELFF
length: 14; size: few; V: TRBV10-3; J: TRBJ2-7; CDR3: CAIRASGGSYEQYF
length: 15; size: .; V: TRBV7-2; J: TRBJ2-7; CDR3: CASSSPLSGGREQYF
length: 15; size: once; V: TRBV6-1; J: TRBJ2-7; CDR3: CASSEAGGGPYEQYF
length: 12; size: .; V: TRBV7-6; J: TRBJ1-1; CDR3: CASSLKGTEAFF
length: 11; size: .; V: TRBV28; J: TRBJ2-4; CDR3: CASSLRGIQYF
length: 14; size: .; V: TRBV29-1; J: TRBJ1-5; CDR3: CSAATGGVGQPQHF
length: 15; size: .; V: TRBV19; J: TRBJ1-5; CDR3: CASSIRAGTGQPQHF
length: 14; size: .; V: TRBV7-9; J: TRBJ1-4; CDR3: CASSLDRGVEKLFF
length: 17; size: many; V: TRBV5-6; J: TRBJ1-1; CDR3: CASSPTRGFLMNTEAFF
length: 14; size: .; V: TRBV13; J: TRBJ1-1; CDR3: CASSTGQGGTEAFF
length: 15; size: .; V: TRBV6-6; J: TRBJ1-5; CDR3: CASSYPDPGNQPQHF
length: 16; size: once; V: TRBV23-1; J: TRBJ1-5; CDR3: CASSQNWGRRRQPQHF
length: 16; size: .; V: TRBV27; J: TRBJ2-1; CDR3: CASSPLLVTKDNEQFF
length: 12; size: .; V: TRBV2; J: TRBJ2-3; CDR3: CSSGTEGDTQYF
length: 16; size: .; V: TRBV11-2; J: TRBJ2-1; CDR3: CASSFSGAGVRNEQFF
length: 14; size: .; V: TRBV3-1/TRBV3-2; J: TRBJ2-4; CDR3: CASSRFEEKNIQYF
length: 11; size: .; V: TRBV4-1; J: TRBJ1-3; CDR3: CASSQDRTIYF
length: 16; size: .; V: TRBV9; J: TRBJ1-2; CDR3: CASSATGQLSGYGYTF
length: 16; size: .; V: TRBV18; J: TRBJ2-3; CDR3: CASSSPDRGGTDTQYF
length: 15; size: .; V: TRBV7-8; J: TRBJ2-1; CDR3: CASTRRGETYNEQFF
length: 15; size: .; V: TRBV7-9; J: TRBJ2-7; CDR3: CASSLTRAGGYEQYF
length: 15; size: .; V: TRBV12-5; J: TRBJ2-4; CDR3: CASVPGPLASDIQYF
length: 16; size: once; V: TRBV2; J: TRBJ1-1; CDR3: CASSLDRAGVGTEAFF
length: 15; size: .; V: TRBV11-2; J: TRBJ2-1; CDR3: CASSLVSGLPNEQFF
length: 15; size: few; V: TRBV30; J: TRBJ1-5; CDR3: CAWSVRGGAGQPQHF
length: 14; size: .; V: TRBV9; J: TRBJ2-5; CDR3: CASSGLAGGETQYF
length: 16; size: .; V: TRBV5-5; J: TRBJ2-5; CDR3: CASGSHYPPYQETQYF
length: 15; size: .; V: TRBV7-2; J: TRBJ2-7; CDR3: CASSLNWRASYEQYF
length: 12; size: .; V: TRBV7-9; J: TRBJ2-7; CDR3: CASSLGLHEQYF
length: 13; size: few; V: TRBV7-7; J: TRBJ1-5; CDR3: CASSSGLNQPQHF
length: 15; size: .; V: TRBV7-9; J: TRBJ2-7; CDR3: CASTPSGTSGNEQYF
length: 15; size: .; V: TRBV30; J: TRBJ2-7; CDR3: CAWRWRRLGGTEQYF
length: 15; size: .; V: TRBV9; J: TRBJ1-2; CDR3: CASSVDYRLPVGYTF
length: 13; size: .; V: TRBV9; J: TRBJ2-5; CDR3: CASSPFGGETQYF
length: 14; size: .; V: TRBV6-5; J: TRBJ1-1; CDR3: CASSYREVNTEAFF
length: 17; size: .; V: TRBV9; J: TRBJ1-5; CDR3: CASSVVAGPKEGQPQHF